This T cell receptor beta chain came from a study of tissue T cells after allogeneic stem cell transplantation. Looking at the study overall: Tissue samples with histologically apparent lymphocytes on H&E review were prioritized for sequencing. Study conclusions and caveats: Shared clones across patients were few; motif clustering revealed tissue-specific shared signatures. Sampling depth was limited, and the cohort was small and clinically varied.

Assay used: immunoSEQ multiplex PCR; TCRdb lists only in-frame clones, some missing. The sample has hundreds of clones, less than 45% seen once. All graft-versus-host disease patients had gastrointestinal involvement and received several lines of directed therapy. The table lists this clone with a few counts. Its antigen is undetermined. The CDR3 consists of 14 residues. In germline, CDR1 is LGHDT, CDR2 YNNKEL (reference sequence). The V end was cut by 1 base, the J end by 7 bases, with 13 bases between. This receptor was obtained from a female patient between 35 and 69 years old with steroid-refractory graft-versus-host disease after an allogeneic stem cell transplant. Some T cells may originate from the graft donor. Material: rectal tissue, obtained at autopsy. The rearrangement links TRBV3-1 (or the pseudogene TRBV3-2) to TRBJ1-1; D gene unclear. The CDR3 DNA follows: TGTGCCAGCAGCCAAGGGGCGCACTGGAGTGAAGCTTTCTTT. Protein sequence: CASSQGAHWSEAFF.